This T cell receptor beta chain appears in the sequencing data of a study of T cell clonality in common variable immunodeficiency. With regard to this clone: Its cognate antigen is unknown. The CDR3 end falls 3 residues outside the read, so it is completed with the germline J gene.

Equal genomic DNA amounts from CVID and control samples were sequenced. Here immunoSEQ multiplex PCR was the method, and the copy in TCRdb shows in-frame clones only, minus some. In total the sample includes some 28,000 clones, none of them seen once. Study-level findings and limits: Authors noted CVID clonality's cause needs subpopulation repertoire sequencing. TCRbeta clonality was increased in CVID versus healthy controls.

CDR1 and CDR2 from the germline V gene are KGHSH and LQKENI. The CDR3 is 14 residues long. Trimming cost V 0 bases and J 0 bases, with 5 bases left between them. The TCR sequence derives from a person aged 18 to 75 in good health. This chain uses TRBV18 with TRBJ1-1; no reliable D call. The material sequenced was peripheral blood mononuclear cells. The sequenced CDR3 bases are TGTGCCAGCTCACCACCGACATTGAACACTGAA. As protein: CASSPPTLNTE. The whole CDR3 protein reads CASSPPTLNTEAFF. Full variable domain (rest looked up from reference TRBV18 and TRBJ1-1): NAGVMQNPRHLVRRRGQEARLRCSPMKGHSHVYWYRQLPEEGLKFMVYLQKENIIDESGMPKERFSAEFPKEGPSILRIQQVVRGDSAAYFCASSPPTLNTEAFFGQGTRLTVV.